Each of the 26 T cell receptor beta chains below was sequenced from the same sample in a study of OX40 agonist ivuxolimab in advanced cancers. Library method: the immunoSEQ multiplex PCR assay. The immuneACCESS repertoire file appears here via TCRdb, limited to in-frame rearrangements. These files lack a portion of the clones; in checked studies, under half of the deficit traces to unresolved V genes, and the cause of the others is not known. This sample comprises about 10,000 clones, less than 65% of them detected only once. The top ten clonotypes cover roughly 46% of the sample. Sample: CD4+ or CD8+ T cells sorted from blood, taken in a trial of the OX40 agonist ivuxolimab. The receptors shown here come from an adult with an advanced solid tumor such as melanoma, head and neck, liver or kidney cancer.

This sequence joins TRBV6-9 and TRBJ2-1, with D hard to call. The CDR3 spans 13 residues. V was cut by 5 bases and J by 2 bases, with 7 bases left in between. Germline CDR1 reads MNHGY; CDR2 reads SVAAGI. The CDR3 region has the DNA TGTGCCAGCAGTGTTACGGCCTACAATGAGCAGTTCTTC. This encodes CASSVTAYNEQFF.

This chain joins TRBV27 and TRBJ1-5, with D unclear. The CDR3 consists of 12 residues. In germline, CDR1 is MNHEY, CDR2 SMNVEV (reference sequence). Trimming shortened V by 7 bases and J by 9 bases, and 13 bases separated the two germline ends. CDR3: CASTPLRGPQHF. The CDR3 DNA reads TGTGCCAGCACGCCGCTTCGGGGGCCCCAGCATTTT.

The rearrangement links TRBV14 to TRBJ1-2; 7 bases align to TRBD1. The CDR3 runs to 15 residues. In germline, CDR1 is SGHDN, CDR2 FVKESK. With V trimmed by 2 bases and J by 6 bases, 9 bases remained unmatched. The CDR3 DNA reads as TGTGCCAGCAGCCAACACTTTCAGGGGGGGCATGGCTACACCTTC. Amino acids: CASSQHFQGGHGYTF.

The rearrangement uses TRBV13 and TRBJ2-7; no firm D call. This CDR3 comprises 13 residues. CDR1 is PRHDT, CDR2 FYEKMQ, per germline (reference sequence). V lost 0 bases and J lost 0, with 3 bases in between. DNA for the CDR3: TGTGCCAGCAGCTTAGGTATCTCCTACGAGCAGTACTTC. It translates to CASSLGISYEQYF.

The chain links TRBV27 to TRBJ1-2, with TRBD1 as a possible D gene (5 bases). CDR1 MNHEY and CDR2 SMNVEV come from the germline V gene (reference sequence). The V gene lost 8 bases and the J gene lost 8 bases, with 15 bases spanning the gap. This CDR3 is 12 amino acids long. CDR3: CASGGGVSGYTF. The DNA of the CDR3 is TGTGCCAGCGGTGGAGGGGTGTCGGGCTACACCTTC.

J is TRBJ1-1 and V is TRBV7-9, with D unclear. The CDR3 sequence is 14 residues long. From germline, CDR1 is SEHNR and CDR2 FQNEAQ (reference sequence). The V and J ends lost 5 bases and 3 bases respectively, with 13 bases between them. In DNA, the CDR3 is TGTGCCAGCAGCCCGACGTCGAGGGACACTGAAGCTTTCTTT. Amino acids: CASSPTSRDTEAFF.

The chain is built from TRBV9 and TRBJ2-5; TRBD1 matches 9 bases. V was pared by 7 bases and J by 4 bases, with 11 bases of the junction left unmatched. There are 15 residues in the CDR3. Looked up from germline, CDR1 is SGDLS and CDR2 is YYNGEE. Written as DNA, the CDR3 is TGTGCCAGCGGTATCGGACAGGGGTGGGGAGAGACCCAGTACTTC. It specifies CASGIGQGWGETQYF.

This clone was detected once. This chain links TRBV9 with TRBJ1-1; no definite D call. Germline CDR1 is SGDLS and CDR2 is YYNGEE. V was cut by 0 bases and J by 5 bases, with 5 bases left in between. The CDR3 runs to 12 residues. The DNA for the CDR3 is TGTGCCAGCAGCGTAGACGGTACTGAAGCTTTCTTT. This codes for CASSVDGTEAFF.

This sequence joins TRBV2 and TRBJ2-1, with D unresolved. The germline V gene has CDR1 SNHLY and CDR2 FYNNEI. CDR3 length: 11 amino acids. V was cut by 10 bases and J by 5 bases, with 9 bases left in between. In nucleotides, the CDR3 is TGTGCCATTCTCAAGGACAATGAGCAGTTCTTC. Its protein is CAILKDNEQFF. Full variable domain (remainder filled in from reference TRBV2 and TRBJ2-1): EPEVTQTPSHQVTQMGQEVILRCVPISNHLYFYWYRQILGQKVEFLVSFYNNEISEKSEIFDDQFSVERPDGSNFTLKIRSTKLEDSAMYFCAILKDNEQFFGPGTRLTVL.

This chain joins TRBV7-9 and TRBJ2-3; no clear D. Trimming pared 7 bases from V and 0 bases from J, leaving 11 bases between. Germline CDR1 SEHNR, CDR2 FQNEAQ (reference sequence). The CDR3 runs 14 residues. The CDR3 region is CASTTTRSTDTQYF. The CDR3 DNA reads TGTGCCAGCACCACGACCCGGAGCACAGATACGCAGTATTTT.

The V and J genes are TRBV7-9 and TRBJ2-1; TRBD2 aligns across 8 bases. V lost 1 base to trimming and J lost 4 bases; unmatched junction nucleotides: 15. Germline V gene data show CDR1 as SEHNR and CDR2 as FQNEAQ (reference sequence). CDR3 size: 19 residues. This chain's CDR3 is CASSLVGGGSGREYNEQFF. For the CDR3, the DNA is TGTGCCAGCAGCTTAGTGGGCGGTGGAAGCGGGAGAGAGTACAATGAGCAGTTCTTC.

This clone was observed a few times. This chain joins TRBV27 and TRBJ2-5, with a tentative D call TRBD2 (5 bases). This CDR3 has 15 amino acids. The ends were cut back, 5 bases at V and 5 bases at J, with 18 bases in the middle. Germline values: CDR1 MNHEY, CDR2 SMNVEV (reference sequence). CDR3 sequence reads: CASSPRVRGMETQYF. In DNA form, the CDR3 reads TGTGCCAGCAGTCCCCGGGTGAGAGGGATGGAGACCCAGTACTTC.

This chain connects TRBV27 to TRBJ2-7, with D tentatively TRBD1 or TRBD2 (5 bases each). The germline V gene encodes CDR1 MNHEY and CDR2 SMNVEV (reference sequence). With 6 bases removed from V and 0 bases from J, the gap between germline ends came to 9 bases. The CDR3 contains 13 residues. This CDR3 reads CASRGRYSYEQYF. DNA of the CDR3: TGTGCCAGCAGGGGACGGTACTCCTACGAGCAGTACTTC.

This CDR3 reads CASRRGQASSYEQYF. As DNA, the CDR3 is TGTGCCAGCAGGAGGGGACAGGCCAGCTCCTACGAGCAGTACTTC. J is TRBJ2-7 and V is TRBV7-2; TRBD1 matches at 8 bases. Germline V lookup: CDR1 SGHTA, CDR2 FQGNSA. CDR3 length equals 15 residues. The junction had 7 bases not matched to a gene; V was cut back by 6 bases and J by 0 bases.

Here the CDR3 DNA reads TGTGCCAGCAGCTCGGACGGAGGACCCCCGGACGAGCAGTACTTC. This encodes CASSSDGGPPDEQYF. The chain is built from TRBV2 and TRBJ2-7; perhaps TRBD2 as D (5 bases). Germline lookup yields CDR1 SNHLY and CDR2 FYNNEI. The CDR3 runs 15 residues. With 6 bases removed from V and 5 bases from J, the gap between germline ends came to 20 bases.

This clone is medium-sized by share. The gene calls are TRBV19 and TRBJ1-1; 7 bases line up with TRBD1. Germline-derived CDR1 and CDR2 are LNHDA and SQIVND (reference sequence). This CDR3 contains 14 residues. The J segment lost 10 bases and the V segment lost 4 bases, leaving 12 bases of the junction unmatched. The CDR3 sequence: CASSTPGGGVGAFF. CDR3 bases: TGTGCCAGTAGTACGCCAGGGGGAGGGGTTGGAGCTTTCTTT.

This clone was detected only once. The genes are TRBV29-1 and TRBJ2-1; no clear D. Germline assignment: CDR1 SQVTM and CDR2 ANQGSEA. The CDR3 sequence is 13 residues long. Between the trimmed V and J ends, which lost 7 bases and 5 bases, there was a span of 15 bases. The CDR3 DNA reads TGCAGCGCGACCTGGCGGAATAACAATGAGCAGTTCTTC. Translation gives CSATWRNNNEQFF.

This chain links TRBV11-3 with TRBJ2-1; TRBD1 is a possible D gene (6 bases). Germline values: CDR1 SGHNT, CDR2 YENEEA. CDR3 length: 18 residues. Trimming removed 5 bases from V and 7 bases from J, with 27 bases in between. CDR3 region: CASSPYGVLGGAPNEQFF. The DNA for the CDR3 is TGTGCCAGCAGCCCTTATGGAGTACTAGGGGGAGCGCCTAATGAGCAGTTCTTC.

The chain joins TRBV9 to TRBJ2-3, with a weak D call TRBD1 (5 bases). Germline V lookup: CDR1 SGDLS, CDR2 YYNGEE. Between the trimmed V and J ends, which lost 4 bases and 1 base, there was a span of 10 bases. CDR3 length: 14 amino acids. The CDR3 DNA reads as TGTGCCAGCAGCCCTCAGGGTCGCACAGATACGCAGTATTTT. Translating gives CASSPQGRTDTQYF.

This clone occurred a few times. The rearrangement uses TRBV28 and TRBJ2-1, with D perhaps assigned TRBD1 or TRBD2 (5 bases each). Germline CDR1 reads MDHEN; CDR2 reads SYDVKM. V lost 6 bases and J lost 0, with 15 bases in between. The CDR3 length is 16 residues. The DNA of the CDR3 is TGTGCCAGCAGGGAGGACACGACGATCTCCTACAATGAGCAGTTCTTC. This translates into CASREDTTISYNEQFF.

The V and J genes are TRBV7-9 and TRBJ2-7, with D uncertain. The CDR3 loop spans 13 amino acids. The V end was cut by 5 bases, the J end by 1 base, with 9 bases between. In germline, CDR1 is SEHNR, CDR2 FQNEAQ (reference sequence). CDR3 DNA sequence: TGTGCCAGCAGCCAGGTGTCTTCCTACGAGCAGTACTTC. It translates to CASSQVSSYEQYF.

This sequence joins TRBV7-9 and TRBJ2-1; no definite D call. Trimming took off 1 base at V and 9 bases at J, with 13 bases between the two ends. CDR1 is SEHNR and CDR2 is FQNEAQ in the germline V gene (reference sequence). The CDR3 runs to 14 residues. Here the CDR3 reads CASSLGSKWSEQFF. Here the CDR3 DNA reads TGTGCCAGCAGCTTAGGCTCAAAATGGAGTGAGCAGTTCTTC.

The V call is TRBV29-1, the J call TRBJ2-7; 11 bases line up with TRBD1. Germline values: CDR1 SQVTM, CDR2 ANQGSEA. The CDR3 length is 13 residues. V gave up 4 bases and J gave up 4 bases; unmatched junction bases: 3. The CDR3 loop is CSVVGTGGYEQYF. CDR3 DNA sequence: TGCAGCGTTGTTGGGACAGGGGGATACGAGCAGTACTTC.

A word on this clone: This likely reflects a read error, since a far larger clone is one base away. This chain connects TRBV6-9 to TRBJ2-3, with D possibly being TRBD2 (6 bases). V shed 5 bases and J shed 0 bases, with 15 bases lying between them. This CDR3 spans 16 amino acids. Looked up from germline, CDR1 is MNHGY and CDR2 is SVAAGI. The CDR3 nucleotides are TGTGCCAGCAGTGAGCCGGTCAGCGGGAGCACAGATACGCAGTATTTT. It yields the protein CASSEPVSGSTDTQYF.

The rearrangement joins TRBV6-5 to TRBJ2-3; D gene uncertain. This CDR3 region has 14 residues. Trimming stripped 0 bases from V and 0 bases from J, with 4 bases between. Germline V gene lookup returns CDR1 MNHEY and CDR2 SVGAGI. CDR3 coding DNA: TGTGCCAGCAGTTACTCCGTAAGCACAGATACGCAGTATTTT. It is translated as CASSYSVSTDTQYF.

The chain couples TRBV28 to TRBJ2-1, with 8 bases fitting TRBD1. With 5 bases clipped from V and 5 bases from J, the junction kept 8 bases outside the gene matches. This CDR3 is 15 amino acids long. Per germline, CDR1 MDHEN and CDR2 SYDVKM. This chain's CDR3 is CASSRRTGLDNEQFF. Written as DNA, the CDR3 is TGTGCCAGCAGTCGTAGGACAGGGTTAGACAATGAGCAGTTCTTC.